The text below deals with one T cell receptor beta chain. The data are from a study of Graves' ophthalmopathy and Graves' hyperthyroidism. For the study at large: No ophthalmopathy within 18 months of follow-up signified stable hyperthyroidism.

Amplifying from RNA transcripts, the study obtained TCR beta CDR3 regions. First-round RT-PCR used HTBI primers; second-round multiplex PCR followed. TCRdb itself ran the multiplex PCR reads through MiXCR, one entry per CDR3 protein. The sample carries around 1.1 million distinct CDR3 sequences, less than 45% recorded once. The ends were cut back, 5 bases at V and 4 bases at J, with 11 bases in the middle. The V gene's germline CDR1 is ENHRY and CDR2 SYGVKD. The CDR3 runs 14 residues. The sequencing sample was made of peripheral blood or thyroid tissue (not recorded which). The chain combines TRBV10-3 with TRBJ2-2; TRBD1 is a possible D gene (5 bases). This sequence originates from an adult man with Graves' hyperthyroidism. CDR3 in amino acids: CAISYRQGTGELFF. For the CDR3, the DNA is TGTGCCATCAGTTACCGCCAGGGCACCGGGGAGCTGTTTTTT.